The 27 T cell receptor beta chains below were found in one sample sequenced in a study of early stage breast cancer tumors. The method was immunoSEQ multiplex PCR; TCRdb's version includes in-frame clones alone and lacks a portion of them. Of around 51,000 clones in the sample, more than 70% were seen once. Source material: blood. These receptor sequences come from a person aged 40-50 years with breast cancer.

This chain connects TRBV23-1 to TRBJ2-7; possibly TRBD2 for D (6 bases). TRBV23-1 is placed among ORFs of uncertain function. This CDR3 has 17 residues. V was trimmed by 8 bases and J by 0 bases, leaving 23 bases between them. This chain's CDR3 is CASSYRGALPISYEQYF. In DNA form, the CDR3 reads TGCGCCAGCTCCTACCGCGGGGCTTTACCTATCTCCTACGAGCAGTACTTC.

The gene calls are TRBV7-9 and TRBJ2-7; D remains unclear. Germline CDR1 is SEHNR and CDR2 is FQNEAQ (reference sequence). Trimming shortened V by 1 base and J by 2 bases, and 12 bases separated the two germline ends. This CDR3 is 15 amino acids long. The CDR3 DNA sequence: TGTGCCAGCAGCTTAGATACTGGGCCCACCTACGAGCAGTACTTC. Its protein is CASSLDTGPTYEQYF.

This sequence joins TRBV9 and TRBJ2-3; D possibly corresponds to TRBD2 (5 bases). V was clipped by 4 bases and J by 5 bases, with 14 bases between them. This CDR3 comprises 14 residues. The germline V gene has CDR1 SGDLS and CDR2 YYNGEE. The CDR3: CASSTGPEGDTQYF. The CDR3 DNA is TGTGCCAGCAGCACCGGGCCCGAGGGAGATACGCAGTATTTT.

The chain couples TRBV6-1 to TRBJ1-4; D is uncertain. Deletions cut 1 base from V and 4 bases from J, with 16 bases between. Germline CDR1 MNHNS, CDR2 SASEGT. This CDR3 spans 17 amino acids. The CDR3 sequence: CASSEVRGFWGNEKLFF. Here the CDR3 DNA reads TGTGCCAGCAGTGAAGTACGAGGATTCTGGGGTAATGAAAAACTGTTTTTT.

V gene TRBV5-1 combines with J gene TRBJ2-3; 10 nucleotides align to TRBD1. The V gene's germline CDR1 is SGHRS and CDR2 YFSETQ. The CDR3 consists of 16 residues. J was trimmed by 1 base and V by 7 bases; bases with no gene match: 9. CDR3 in amino acids: CASRDRGSGGTDTQYF. The CDR3 region has the DNA TGCGCCAGCCGGGACAGGGGTTCTGGCGGCACAGATACGCAGTATTTT.

V gene TRBV27 combines with J gene TRBJ1-2; 7 nucleotides match TRBD1. The CDR3 is made up of 15 amino acids. Germline V gene data show CDR1 as MNHEY and CDR2 as SMNVEV (reference sequence). The trim removed 6 bases at V and 4 bases at J, leaving 11 bases unmatched. In DNA, the CDR3 is TGTGCCAGCAGACAAGACAGGGCCTCTACCTATGGCTACACCTTC. Its protein is CASRQDRASTYGYTF.

This sequence joins TRBV29-1 and TRBJ1-2; D may be TRBD1 (5 bases). Germline V CDR1 and CDR2: SQVTM, ANQGSEA. V was cut by 4 bases and J by 4 bases, with 10 bases left in between. This CDR3 contains 12 residues. The CDR3, as DNA: TGCAGCGTTGGGGACCAGGGCTATGGCTACACCTTC. Encoded protein: CSVGDQGYGYTF. The full variable domain, in which reference TRBV29-1 and TRBJ1-2 provide the parts outside the CDR3, is SAVISQKPSRDICQRGTSLTIQCQVDSQVTMMFWYRQQPGQSLTLIATANQGSEATYESGFVIDKFPISRPNLTFSTLTVSNMSPEDSSIYLCSVGDQGYGYTFGSGTRLTVV.

This sequence joins TRBV7-2 and TRBJ2-7, with 8 nucleotides matching TRBD2. V shed 5 bases, J shed 3 bases, and the junction held 12 bases outside the gene matches. This CDR3 has 16 amino acids. Looked up from germline, CDR1 is SGHTA and CDR2 is FQGNSA. CDR3 sequence reads: CASSTRKAGVNYEQYF. For the CDR3, the DNA is TGTGCCAGCAGCACAAGGAAAGCGGGAGTTAACTACGAGCAGTACTTC. The variable domain in full, completed from reference TRBV7-2 and TRBJ2-7, reads GAGVSQSPSNKVTEKGKDVELRCDPISGHTALYWYRQSLGQGLEFLIYFQGNSAPDKSGLPSDRFSAERTGGSVSTLTIQRTQQEDSAVYLCASSTRKAGVNYEQYFGPGTRLTVT.

The count of this clone is one. V usage is TRBV4-1 and J usage is TRBJ2-7; tentatively, D is TRBD1 (5 bases). Germline CDR1 MGHRA, CDR2 YSYEKL. This CDR3 region has 15 residues. The ends were cut back, 1 base at V and 1 base at J, with 11 bases in the middle. CDR3 loop: CASSQGVRGSYEQYF. The CDR3 region has the DNA TGCGCCAGCAGCCAAGGAGTAAGGGGATCCTACGAGCAGTACTTC.

The chain uses TRBV5-5 and TRBJ2-5; unclear D gene. CDR3 length equals 14 residues. Germline-derived CDR1 and CDR2 are SGHKS and YYEKEE (reference sequence). The ends were cut back, 1 base at V and 2 bases at J, with 9 bases in the middle. CDR3 coding DNA: TGTGCCAGCAGCTTGAGCGCCAGTCAAGAGACCCAGTACTTC. Translation: CASSLSASQETQYF.

The chain employs TRBV7-6 and TRBJ2-3; the match to TRBD2 covers 11 bases. V trimming: 5 bases; J trimming: 7 bases; junction bases outside the gene matches: 17. The CDR3 length is 18 residues. Germline V gene data show CDR1 as SGHVS and CDR2 as FNYEAQ. CDR3 in DNA: TGTGCCAGCAGCCCCAACTACCTTAGCGGGAGGGCCGAGAATACGCAGTATTTT. This sequence encodes CASSPNYLSGRAENTQYF.

This clone was seen a handful of times. The chain links TRBV7-8 to TRBJ2-3; D gene uncertain. The length of the CDR3 is 14 residues. Germline V gene data show CDR1 as SGHVS and CDR2 as FQNEAQ. Trimming cost V 4 bases and J 1 base, with 9 bases left between them. Here the CDR3 reads CASSWASGTDTQYF. Here the CDR3 DNA reads TGTGCCAGCAGCTGGGCTTCCGGCACAGATACGCAGTATTTT.

The chain uses TRBV5-1 and TRBJ2-5, with D perhaps TRBD1 or TRBD2 (5 bases each). This CDR3 comprises 14 residues. Germline CDR1 is SGHRS and CDR2 is YFSETQ. V lost 5 bases and J 5 bases, leaving 16 bases between the germline ends. CDR3 amino acids: CASRTQGWGETQYF. The CDR3 region has the DNA TGCGCCAGCAGGACCCAAGGTTGGGGGGAGACCCAGTACTTC.

In DNA form, the CDR3 reads TGTGCCAGCTCCTCGTTTAGGGAGGCGCCGGCAGATACGCAGTATTTT. Amino acids: CASSSFREAPADTQYF. This rearrangement joins TRBV11-3 to TRBJ2-3; D is perhaps TRBD2 (6 bases). V was cut by 8 bases and J by 4 bases, with 22 bases left in between. This CDR3 has 16 residues. CDR1 and CDR2 from the germline V gene are SGHNT and YENEEA.

The V and J genes are TRBV5-1 and TRBJ2-1; 8 bases match TRBD2. Germline V gene sequence: CDR1 SGHRS, CDR2 YFSETQ. This CDR3 spans 15 amino acids. Trimming took 3 bases from V and 6 from J; bases not matched to a gene: 8. CDR3 nucleotide sequence: TGCGCCAGCAGCTGGAGTAGCGGGGTTTCCAATGAGCAGTTCTTC. It translates to CASSWSSGVSNEQFF.

In its sample, this clone ranks as medium-sized. The chain recombines TRBV2 with TRBJ1-5, with TRBD1 identical over 9 bases. The germline CDR1 and CDR2 sequences are SNHLY and FYNNEI. CDR3 size: 13 residues. V trimming: 6 bases; J trimming: 6 bases; junction bases outside the gene matches: 3. Here the CDR3 DNA reads TGTGCCAGCAGGGGACAGGGTGGTCAGCCCCAGCATTTT. The encoded protein is CASRGQGGQPQHF.

The chain joins TRBV7-5 to TRBJ1-1; TRBD1, as called in the table, went unchecked against the DNA. TRBV7-5 is flagged as a pseudogene. This CDR3 has 17 amino acids. Here the CDR3 DNA reads TGTGCCAGAAGCTTAGAGAGGCCGACAGGTATGAACACTGAAGCTTTCTTT. Translation: CARSLERPTGMNTEAFF.

The genes are TRBV11-2 and TRBJ2-2; 9 bases are shared with TRBD1. In germline, CDR1 is SGHAT, CDR2 FQNNGV. CDR3 length: 16 amino acids. Trimming at V came to 5 bases and at J to 8 bases, leaving 12 bases not matched to a gene. In DNA form, the CDR3 reads TGTGCCAGCAGCGCGACCGGACAGGGGAGAACTGGGGAGCTGTTTTTT. Protein product: CASSATGQGRTGELFF.

J is TRBJ2-5 and V is TRBV7-9, with D possibly matching TRBD2 (6 bases). There are 14 residues in the CDR3. Germline assignment: CDR1 SEHNR and CDR2 FQNEAQ (reference sequence). V shed 1 base and J shed 0 bases, with 6 bases lying between them. Here the CDR3 DNA reads TGTGCCAGCAGCTTAGGGGACTACCAAGAGACCCAGTACTTC. Its translation: CASSLGDYQETQYF.

In its sample, this clone is medium-sized. This sequence joins TRBV15 and TRBJ1-2; D unresolved. This CDR3 is 14 amino acids long. V was trimmed by 5 bases and J by 4 bases, leaving 14 bases between them. Germline V gene sequence: CDR1 LNHNV, CDR2 YYDKDF (reference sequence). As DNA, the CDR3 is TGTGCCACCAGCCTGGACCGAGATCGCTATGGCTACACCTTC. It translates to CATSLDRDRYGYTF.

The rearrangement links TRBV9 to TRBJ2-1; D is undetermined. The ends were cut back, 4 bases at V and 4 bases at J, with 12 bases in the middle. Germline CDR1 is SGDLS and CDR2 is YYNGEE. The CDR3 sequence is 14 residues long. CDR3 bases: TGTGCCAGCAGCCAAGGGCTGGGTTACAATGAGCAGTTCTTC. This sequence encodes CASSQGLGYNEQFF. The entire variable domain, with the rest obtained from reference TRBV9 and TRBJ2-1, is as follows: DSGVTQTPKHLITATGQRVTLRCSPRSGDLSVYWYQQSLDQGLQFLIQYYNGEERAKGNILERFSAQQFPDLHSELNLSSLELGDSALYFCASSQGLGYNEQFFGPGTRLTVL.

This clone was seen only a few times. This chain links TRBV14 with TRBJ1-1; D is undetermined. Trimming left V 3 bases short and J 0 bases short, with 17 bases between. CDR3 length equals 17 residues. CDR1 SGHDN and CDR2 FVKESK come from the germline V gene. CDR3 sequence (DNA): TGTGCCAGCAGCCAGCGACTCAGACCCTCCATGAACACTGAAGCTTTCTTT. This gives the protein CASSQRLRPSMNTEAFF.

The chain joins TRBV5-1 to TRBJ2-1; TRBD2 might be the D (5 bases). This CDR3 spans 16 amino acids. V was shortened by 3 bases and J by 5 bases, with 18 bases between the two germline ends. Germline V gene lookup returns CDR1 SGHRS and CDR2 YFSETQ. This CDR3 reads CASSSKIAGGHNEQFF. The CDR3, as DNA: TGCGCCAGCAGCTCCAAAATTGCGGGTGGACACAATGAGCAGTTCTTC.

The gene calls are TRBV5-6 and TRBJ2-7; tentatively, D is TRBD1 (6 bases). This CDR3 has 12 residues. V gave up 0 bases and J gave up 9 bases, with 10 bases separating them. CDR1 is SGHDT, CDR2 YYEEEE, per germline. The CDR3 DNA reads as TGTGCCAGCAGCTTGGACAGGGTAAGGCAGTACTTC. This translates into CASSLDRVRQYF.

This clone was counted once. The genes are TRBV19 and TRBJ2-7; 7 bases are a match to TRBD1. CDR3 length: 19 residues. V trimming: 6 bases; J trimming: 6 bases; junction bases outside the gene matches: 26. CDR1 is LNHDA and CDR2 is SQIVND in the germline V gene (reference sequence). CDR3 protein: CASSKRTGRYGGGGGEQYF. CDR3 nucleotides: TGTGCCAGTAGCAAACGGACAGGACGTTACGGAGGTGGTGGTGGCGAGCAGTACTTC.

The chain couples TRBV11-3 to TRBJ1-2, with 8 bases lining up with TRBD1. V shed 5 bases and J 8 bases; nucleotides not matched to a gene: 7. The germline CDR1 and CDR2 sequences are SGHNT and YENEEA. The CDR3 length is 13 residues. The CDR3 reads CASSRQGSGGYTF. The CDR3 DNA reads as TGTGCCAGCAGCCGACAGGGGTCGGGGGGCTACACCTTC.

CDR3 bases: TGTGCCAGCAGCTTAGGAGGGGGCTACGAGCAGTACTTC. It yields the protein CASSLGGGYEQYF. The gene calls are TRBV11-2 and TRBJ2-7, with TRBD1 as a possible D gene (6 bases). V lost 1 base to trimming and J lost 3 bases, with 7 bases between them. From germline, CDR1 is SGHAT and CDR2 FQNNGV. CDR3 length: 13 amino acids.